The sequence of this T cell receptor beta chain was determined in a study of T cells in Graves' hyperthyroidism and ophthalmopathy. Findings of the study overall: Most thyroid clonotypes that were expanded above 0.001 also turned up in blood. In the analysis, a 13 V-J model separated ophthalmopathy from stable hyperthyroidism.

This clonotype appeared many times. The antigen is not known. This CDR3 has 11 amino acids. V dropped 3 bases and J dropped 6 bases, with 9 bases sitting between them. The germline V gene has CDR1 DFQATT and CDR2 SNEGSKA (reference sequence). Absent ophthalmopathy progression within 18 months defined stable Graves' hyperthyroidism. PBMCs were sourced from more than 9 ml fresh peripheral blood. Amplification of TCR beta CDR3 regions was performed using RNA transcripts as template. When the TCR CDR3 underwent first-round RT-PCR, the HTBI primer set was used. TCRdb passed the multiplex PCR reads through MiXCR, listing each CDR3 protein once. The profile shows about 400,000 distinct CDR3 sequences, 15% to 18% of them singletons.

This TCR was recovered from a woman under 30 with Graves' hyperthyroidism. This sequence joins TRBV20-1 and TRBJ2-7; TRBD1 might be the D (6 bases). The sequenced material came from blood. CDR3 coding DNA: TGCAGTGCTAGTGAAGGGGGCGAGCAGTACTTC. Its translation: CSASEGGEQYF.